This record looks at one TCR beta chain sequence and its context. At least ten counts were recorded for this clonotype. It has no known antigen specificity. Nothing much larger sits one base from this clone, and base qualities are not available. From a lookup of the germline V gene (reference sequence), CDR1 and CDR2 are SGHKS and YYEKEE. Counted from cysteine to phenylalanine, this CDR3 has 15 amino acids. Only the CDR3 part of the read is kept: 45 bases, read in frame from the first base. At the junction V is shortened by 0 bases and J by 4 bases, with 13 bases in between. TCR beta CDR3 regions were amplified from RNA transcripts for repertoire sequencing. A first-round RT-PCR used HTBI primers with the Qiagen OneStep RT-PCR kit, followed by a second-round multiplex PCR, size selection and purification. Libraries were sequenced paired-end with 100 bp reads on an Illumina HiSeq2000. Per the authors' processing: SOAPnuke was used to process the reads, throwing out any read that had adapters, had uncalled bases, had a mean Phred below 15, or lacked an exact constant-primer or identifier match. COPE v1.2.5 was used to merge high-quality paired reads. Each unique nucleotide sequence was defined as a clonotype, and clonotypes were aligned to IMGT TRB V, D and J references with MiTCR v1.1. The analysis was limited to V-J combinations with a frequency above 0.0001, which together covered over 99% of the repertoires. For each V-J combination, a TCR clonal expansion and chaos score was defined as the ratio of F50 clonal expansion to chaos observed in the TCRdist matrix. Features were reduced by Welch's t-statistics and random forest to over ten V-J combinations, which fed a naive Bayes classifier. The similarity between thyroid and blood repertoires was quantified using the Morisita-Horn index. The public reads were quality trimmed at Q25 with fastp and then assembled into clones with MiXCR by TCRdb, keeping productive beta chains. A single entry per CDR3 protein holds the most common genes and DNA from its merged rows. Here the V and J calls rest on TCRdb's processing, not on the authors' analysis. For this sample there are approximately 410,000 distinct CDR3 sequences; less than 20% appear just once. Clones ranked in the top ten supply approximately 7% of the sample.

A patient counted as having stable hyperthyroidism if there was no progression to ophthalmopathy within 18 months of follow-up. Hyperthyroidism patients were newly diagnosed, with disease duration under 2 months, and aged 18 to 65 years. Patients with other autoimmune diseases, uncontrolled infections, pregnancy or lactation were excluded. Clinical symptoms, serum thyroxine, TRAb, thyroid ultrasound and orbital computed tomography formed the basis of the diagnosis. PBMCs were isolated from more than 9 ml of fresh peripheral blood by Ficoll-Paque density gradient centrifugation. Trizol reagent was used to extract the total RNA, and its quality was then checked on an Agilent 2100 Bioanalyzer. This sample was included in a study of Graves' ophthalmopathy and Graves' hyperthyroidism (dated by TCRdb to the late 2010s). About the investigation overall: Peripheral blood was collected at initial diagnosis, before any treatment. The study used TCR beta repertoire signatures to distinguish Graves' ophthalmopathy from Graves' hyperthyroidism and to predict progression to ophthalmopathy. In total, some 130 blood samples were TCR-sequenced: 40 to 45 ophthalmopathy, under 80 hyperthyroidism and 17 hyperthyroidism-to-ophthalmopathy patients. To explore V-J signatures that separate ophthalmopathy from hyperthyroidism, a discovery set of 100 patients was enrolled, consisting of about 45 with ophthalmopathy and roughly 60 with stable hyperthyroidism. An independent validation cohort comprised roughly 20 hyperthyroidism patients and over 15 patients who later progressed from hyperthyroidism to ophthalmopathy. In six hyperthyroidism patients, T-cell repertoires of thyroid tissue and blood were compared. Once sampling was done, hyperthyroidism patients were given methimazole at a starting dose of 30 mg daily, while ophthalmopathy patients were given high-dose intravenous methylprednisolone. The 100 or so discovery patients were divided at random into training and test sets in a 7:3 ratio. General findings and caveats noted by the study authors: The 13-signature model separated ophthalmopathy from stable hyperthyroidism with around 90% sensitivity and about 81% specificity in cross-validation, and 80%/75% in the test set. No statistical method was used to set the sample size in advance, and the investigators knew which group each participant was assigned to. Among expanded thyroid clonotypes with frequency above 0.001, most also showed up in blood, which suggests that blood repertoires may reflect the thyroid immune response. In validation, the model predicted ophthalmopathy progression with about 71% sensitivity and around 72% specificity; more than ten predicted patients were CT-confirmed with GO in a median of around 6 months.

This TCR derives from a woman between 18 and 29 years old with stable Graves' hyperthyroidism. Donor details come from another sample of the same person, matched by shared clones. Sequenced material: peripheral blood. This chain is built from TRBV5-5 and TRBJ1-2; matching of 5 bases hints at TRBD1 as the D gene. The nucleotide sequence reads as follows: TGTGCCAGCAGCTTGGGGTCTGGGGGGACCTATGGCTACACCTTC. This sequence encodes CASSLGSGGTYGYTF.